This T cell receptor (beta chain) was sequenced during a study of Graves' ophthalmopathy and Graves' hyperthyroidism. On the study more broadly: Peripheral blood was obtained at first diagnosis, ahead of any treatment. Findings and caveats of the study: The blood repertoire also included most expanded thyroid clonotypes above 0.001 frequency.

The V gene's germline CDR1 is SNHLY and CDR2 FYNNEI. V was clipped by 6 bases and J by 12 bases, with 15 bases between them. The CDR3 has 13 residues. Amplifying from RNA transcripts, the study obtained TCR beta CDR3 regions. First-round RT-PCR used HTBI primers; second-round multiplex PCR followed. MiXCR, applied by TCRdb to the multiplex PCR reads, yields one record per CDR3 protein. The data contain about 390,000 distinct CDR3 sequences, about a sixth of them singletons. In its sample, this clonotype was seen many times. What it recognizes is unknown. Hyperthyroidism patients were newly diagnosed, under 2 months' duration, aged 18 to 65. Fresh peripheral blood, about 9.3 ml, was the PBMC source.

The receptor was derived from an adult woman with stable Graves' hyperthyroidism. Sequencing was done on a sample of peripheral blood. The genes are TRBV2 and TRBJ1-6, with D unresolved. The CDR3 DNA reads TGTGCCAGCAGGCCTTTGGGCGGGGAACCCCTCCACTTT. As protein: CASRPLGGEPLHF.